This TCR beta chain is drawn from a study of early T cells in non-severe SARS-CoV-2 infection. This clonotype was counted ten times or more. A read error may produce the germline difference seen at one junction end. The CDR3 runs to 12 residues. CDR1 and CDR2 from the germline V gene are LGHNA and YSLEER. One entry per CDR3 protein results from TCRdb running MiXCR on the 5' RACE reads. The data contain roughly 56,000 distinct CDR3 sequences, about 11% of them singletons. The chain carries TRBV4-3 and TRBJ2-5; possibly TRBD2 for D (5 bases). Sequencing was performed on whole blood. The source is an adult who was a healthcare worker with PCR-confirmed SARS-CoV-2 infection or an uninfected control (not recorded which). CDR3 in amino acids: CASSQHGLPAVF. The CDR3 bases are TGCGCCAGCAGCCAACACGGACTTCCCGCCGTCTTC.